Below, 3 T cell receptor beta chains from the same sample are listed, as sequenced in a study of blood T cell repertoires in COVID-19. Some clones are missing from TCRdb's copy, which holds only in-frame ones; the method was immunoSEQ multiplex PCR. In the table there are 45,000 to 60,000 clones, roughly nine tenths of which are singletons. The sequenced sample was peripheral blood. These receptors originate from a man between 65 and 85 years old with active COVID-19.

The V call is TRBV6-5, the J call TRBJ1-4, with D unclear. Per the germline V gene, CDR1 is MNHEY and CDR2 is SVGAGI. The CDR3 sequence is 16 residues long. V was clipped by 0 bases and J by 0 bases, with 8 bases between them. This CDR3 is CASSYSAGATNEKLFF. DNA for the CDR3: TGTGCCAGCAGTTACTCCGCGGGTGCAACTAATGAAAAACTGTTTTTT.

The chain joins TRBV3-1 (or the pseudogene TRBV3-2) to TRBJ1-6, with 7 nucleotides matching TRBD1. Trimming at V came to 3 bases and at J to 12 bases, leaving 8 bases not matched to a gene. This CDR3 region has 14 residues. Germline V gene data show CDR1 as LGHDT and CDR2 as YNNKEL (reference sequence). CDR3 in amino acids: CASSHDRAGRPLHF. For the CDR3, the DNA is TGTGCCAGCAGCCACGACAGGGCAGGGCGACCCCTCCACTTT.

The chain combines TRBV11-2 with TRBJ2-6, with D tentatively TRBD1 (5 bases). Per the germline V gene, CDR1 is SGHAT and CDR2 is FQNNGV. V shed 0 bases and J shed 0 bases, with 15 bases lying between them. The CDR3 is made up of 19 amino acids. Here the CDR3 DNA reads TGTGCCAGCAGCTTAGATATCAGGGCCCCACTCTCTGGGGCCAACGTCCTGACTTTC. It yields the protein CASSLDIRAPLSGANVLTF.